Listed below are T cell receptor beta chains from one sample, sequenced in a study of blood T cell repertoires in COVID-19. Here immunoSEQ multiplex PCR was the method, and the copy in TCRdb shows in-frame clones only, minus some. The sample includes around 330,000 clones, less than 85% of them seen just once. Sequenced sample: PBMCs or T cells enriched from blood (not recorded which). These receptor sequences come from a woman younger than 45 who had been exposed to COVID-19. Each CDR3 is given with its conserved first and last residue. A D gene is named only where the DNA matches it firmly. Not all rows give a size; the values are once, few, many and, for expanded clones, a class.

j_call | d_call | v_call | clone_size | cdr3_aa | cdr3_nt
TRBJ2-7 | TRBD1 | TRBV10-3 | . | CAIGGQDRGAGYEQYF | TGTGCCATCGGGGGGCAGGACAGGGGAGCAGGTTACGAGCAGTACTTC
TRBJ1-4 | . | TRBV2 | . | CASSVPDTNEKLFF | TGTGCCAGCAGTGTCCCCGACACCAATGAAAAACTGTTTTTT
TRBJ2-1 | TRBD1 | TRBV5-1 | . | CASSLALGQGGYNEQFF | TGCGCCAGCAGCTTGGCTCTGGGACAGGGGGGATACAATGAGCAGTTCTTC
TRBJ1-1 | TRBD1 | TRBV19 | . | CASSTLTGGFTEAFF | TGTGCCAGTAGTACTCTGACAGGGGGCTTCACTGAAGCTTTCTTT
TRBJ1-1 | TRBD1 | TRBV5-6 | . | CASSWDLRQGARNTEAFF | TGTGCCAGCAGCTGGGATCTTAGACAGGGGGCGAGGAACACTGAAGCTTTCTTT
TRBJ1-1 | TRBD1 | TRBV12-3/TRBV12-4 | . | CASRQGAGTEAFF | TGTGCCAGCAGACAGGGGGCAGGTACTGAAGCTTTCTTT
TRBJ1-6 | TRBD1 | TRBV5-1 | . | CASSLGQGSSPLHF | TGCGCCAGCAGCTTGGGACAGGGATCTTCACCCCTCCACTTT
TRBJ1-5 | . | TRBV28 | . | CASSPYSNQPQHF | TGTGCCAGCAGCCCTTATAGCAATCAGCCCCAGCATTTT
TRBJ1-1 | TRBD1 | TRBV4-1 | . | CASSQDRGRDTEAFF | TGCGCCAGCAGCCAAGATAGGGGGCGGGACACTGAAGCTTTCTTT
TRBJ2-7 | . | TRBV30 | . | CALLPRSSYEQYF | TGTGCCTTGCTTCCTAGGAGCTCCTACGAGCAGTACTTC
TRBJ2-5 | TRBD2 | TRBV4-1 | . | CASSQEGGTSGLETQYF | TGCGCCAGCAGCCAAGAAGGGGGGACTAGCGGCTTAGAGACCCAGTACTTC
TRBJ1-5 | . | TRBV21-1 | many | CASKGTGERVQHF | TGTGCCAGCAAAGGGACAGGGGAAAGGGTCCAGCATTTT
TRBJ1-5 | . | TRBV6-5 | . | CASSSLNQPQHF | TGTGCCAGCAGTTCGTTAAATCAGCCCCAGCATTTT
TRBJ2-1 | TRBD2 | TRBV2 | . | CASSDGLAGGVGVDNEQFF | TGTGCCAGCAGTGATGGACTAGCGGGAGGAGTTGGGGTCGACAATGAGCAGTTCTTC